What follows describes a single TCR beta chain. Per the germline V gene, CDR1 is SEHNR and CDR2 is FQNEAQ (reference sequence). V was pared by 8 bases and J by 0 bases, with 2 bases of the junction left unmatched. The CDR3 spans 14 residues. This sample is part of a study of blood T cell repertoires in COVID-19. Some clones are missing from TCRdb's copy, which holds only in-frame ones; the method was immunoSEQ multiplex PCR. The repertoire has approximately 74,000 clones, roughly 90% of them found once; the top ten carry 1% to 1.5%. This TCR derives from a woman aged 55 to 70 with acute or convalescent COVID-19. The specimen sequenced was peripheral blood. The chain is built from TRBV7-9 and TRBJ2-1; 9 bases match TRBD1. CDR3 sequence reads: CASGTGSSYNEQFF. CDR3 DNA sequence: TGTGCCAGCGGGACAGGGAGCTCCTACAATGAGCAGTTCTTC.